These 26 T cell receptor beta chains were sequenced from one sample in a study of blood T cell repertoires in COVID-19. Assay: immunoSEQ multiplex PCR; the TCRdb copy retains only in-frame clones and omits some. The data show under 150,000 clones, 80% to 90% seen once. The material sequenced was peripheral blood. All receptors come from a human donor in a cohort sampled during active COVID-19.

The rearrangement links TRBV5-1 to TRBJ2-7; a weak D match, TRBD1 (6 bases). V gave up 0 bases and J gave up 1 base, with 8 bases separating them. This CDR3 has 14 residues. CDR1 is SGHRS and CDR2 is YFSETQ in the germline V gene. The CDR3 sequence is CASSLGTESYEQYF. CDR3 bases: TGCGCCAGCAGCTTGGGGACAGAGTCCTACGAGCAGTACTTC.

The V and J genes are TRBV5-4 and TRBJ2-7; a possible D gene is TRBD2 (6 bases). Trimming pared 3 bases from V and 3 bases from J, leaving 13 bases between. CDR3 length equals 14 residues. The V gene's germline CDR1 is SGHNT and CDR2 YYREEE (reference sequence). CDR3 bases: TGTGCCAGCAGCTCAACCGGGACTGACTACGAGCAGTACTTC. It is translated as CASSSTGTDYEQYF.

The chain links TRBV4-2 to TRBJ1-2, with D perhaps TRBD1 (5 bases). V was clipped by 0 bases and J by 8 bases, with 19 bases between them. Germline CDR1 is LGHNA and CDR2 is YNFKEQ. CDR3 length: 16 amino acids. The CDR3 region is CASSQDPEGPFGGYTF. CDR3 nucleotides: TGTGCCAGCAGCCAAGATCCGGAGGGACCGTTTGGGGGCTACACCTTC.

The chain uses TRBV12-5 and TRBJ2-5; possibly TRBD2 for D (6 bases). CDR1 is LGHNT and CDR2 is FRNRAP in the germline V gene. V lost 5 bases and J lost 1, with 14 bases in between. The CDR3 loop spans 15 amino acids. CDR3 loop: CASGGAGPIQETQYF. The DNA for the CDR3 is TGTGCTAGTGGTGGAGCGGGCCCCATCCAAGAGACCCAGTACTTC.

The gene calls are TRBV30 and TRBJ2-3; D gene unclear. This CDR3 is built from 12 residues. Germline assignment: CDR1 GTSNPN and CDR2 SVGIG (reference sequence). Trimming pared 0 bases from V and 5 bases from J, leaving 6 bases between. The CDR3 sequence is CAWSVLLDTQYF. The DNA for the CDR3 is TGTGCCTGGAGTGTGTTATTAGATACGCAGTATTTT.

The V gene is TRBV11-3, the J gene TRBJ1-1; no clear D. Trimming shortened V by 5 bases and J by 1 base, and 11 bases separated the two germline ends. The germline V gene has CDR1 SGHNT and CDR2 YENEEA. The CDR3 has 14 residues. The CDR3 is CASSVISGNTEAFF. The DNA for the CDR3 is TGTGCCAGCAGCGTTATCAGTGGGAACACTGAAGCTTTCTTT.

The gene calls are TRBV27 and TRBJ1-5; no reliable D call. Trimming removed 4 bases at V and 0 bases at J, with 10 bases between. The CDR3 has 15 residues. Germline lookup yields CDR1 MNHEY and CDR2 SMNVEV (reference sequence). The CDR3 spells CASSSNGLSNQPQHF. The CDR3 bases are TGTGCCAGCAGTTCGAACGGTCTTAGCAATCAGCCCCAGCATTTT.

V and J are TRBV18 and TRBJ2-2; D is ambiguous. The germline V gene encodes CDR1 KGHSH and CDR2 LQKENI. V was pared by 6 bases and J by 1 base, with 9 bases between. The CDR3 spans 14 residues. The CDR3 region is CASSHQENTGELFF. The CDR3 DNA is TGTGCCAGCTCTCACCAGGAGAACACCGGGGAGCTGTTTTTT.

The rearrangement links TRBV19 to TRBJ1-2; no clear D. The CDR3 spans 15 residues. The V end lost 8 bases, the J end lost 2 bases, and 18 bases lay between the germline ends. From germline, CDR1 is LNHDA and CDR2 SQIVND (reference sequence). The CDR3 region has the DNA TGTGCCAGTTACCCCTTGGCAGGATACAACTATGGCTACACCTTC. Residues: CASYPLAGYNYGYTF. The variable domain in full, completed from reference TRBV19 and TRBJ1-2, reads DGGITQSPKYLFRKEGQNVTLSCEQNLNHDAMYWYRQDPGQGLRLIYYSQIVNDFQKGDIAEGYSVSREKKESFPLTVTSAQKNPTAFYLCASYPLAGYNYGYTFGSGTRLTVV.

The J gene is TRBJ2-5, the V gene TRBV7-2; 7 nucleotides match TRBD2. The CDR3 sequence is 16 residues long. The J segment lost 4 bases and the V segment lost 4 bases, leaving 12 bases of the junction unmatched. Germline-derived CDR1 and CDR2 are SGHTA and FQGNSA. CDR3 in DNA: TGTGCCAGCAGCTATTTTGGGGGGGGAACCTCAGAGACCCAGTACTTC. Translation: CASSYFGGGTSETQYF.

This chain joins TRBV19 and TRBJ1-5; no firm D call. The CDR3 is 19 amino acids. The V gene lost 1 base and the J gene lost 4 bases, with 23 bases spanning the gap. The germline CDR1 and CDR2 sequences are LNHDA and SQIVND (reference sequence). As DNA, the CDR3 is TGTGCCAGTAGTATAGCCCCCATCGACGGAGCTTTCGGGAATCAGCCCCAGCATTTT. Amino acids: CASSIAPIDGAFGNQPQHF.

The rearrangement uses TRBV5-1 and TRBJ1-1, with D maybe TRBD1 (5 bases). Per germline, CDR1 SGHRS and CDR2 YFSETQ. The CDR3 has 14 residues. Deletions cut 3 bases from V and 1 base from J, with 10 bases between. The CDR3: CASSSPTANTEAFF. CDR3 bases: TGCGCCAGCAGCTCCCCGACAGCGAACACTGAAGCTTTCTTT.

This chain joins TRBV5-5 and TRBJ1-6; TRBD1 agrees at 11 bases. The CDR3 covers 16 residues. CDR1 and CDR2 (germline): SGHKS, YYEKEE (reference sequence). Unmatched junction bases numbered 3, after V lost 5 bases and J lost 2 bases. CDR3 in amino acids: CASSWTGGTYNSPLHF. CDR3 DNA sequence: TGTGCCAGCAGTTGGACAGGGGGCACCTATAATTCACCCCTCCACTTT.

V gene TRBV6-2 or TRBV6-3 combines with J gene TRBJ2-1; TRBD1 matches at 8 bases. The V gene's germline CDR1 is MNHEY and CDR2 SVGEGT. This CDR3 has 15 residues. Unmatched junction bases numbered 6, after V lost 6 bases and J lost 2 bases. The DNA for the CDR3 is TGTGCCAGCAGCCCACAGGGGGTCACCTACAATGAGCAGTTCTTC. Amino acids: CASSPQGVTYNEQFF.

The chain combines TRBV7-2 with TRBJ2-5; 10 bases fit TRBD1. From germline, CDR1 is SGHTA and CDR2 FQGNSA. The V segment lost 4 bases and the J segment 2 bases; nucleotides outside the gene matches: 10. The CDR3 runs 17 residues. CDR3 coding DNA: TGTGCCAGCAGCTCACGGGACAGGGGAGGAGGGCAAGAGACCCAGTACTTC. This encodes CASSSRDRGGGQETQYF.

The rearrangement links TRBV7-8 to TRBJ1-2, with D unresolved. The V gene lost 0 bases and the J gene lost 7 bases, with 9 bases spanning the gap. Germline V gene lookup returns CDR1 SGHVS and CDR2 FQNEAQ. The CDR3 runs 13 residues. CDR3: CASSLAHRSGYTF. CDR3 coding DNA: TGTGCCAGCAGCTTAGCGCACAGAAGTGGCTACACCTTC. The full variable domain, its missing parts supplied by reference TRBV7-8 and TRBJ1-2, is GAGVSQSPRYKVAKRGQDVALRCDPISGHVSLFWYQQALGQGPEFLTYFQNEAQLDKSGLPSDRFFAERPEGSVSTLKIQRTQQEDSAVYLCASSLAHRSGYTFGSGTRLTVV.

This clone has a single count. The chain employs TRBV5-4 and TRBJ2-5; perhaps TRBD2 as D (5 bases). The germline gives CDR1 SGHNT, CDR2 YYREEE (reference sequence). This CDR3 region has 15 residues. The V end lost 3 bases, the J end lost 2 bases, and 14 bases lay between the germline ends. CDR3 in amino acids: CASSYPGSLQETQYF. The DNA for the CDR3 is TGTGCCAGCAGCTACCCGGGATCCCTACAAGAGACCCAGTACTTC.

This clone was observed once. This chain joins TRBV19 and TRBJ1-4; 7 bases are shared with TRBD1. With V trimmed by 6 bases and J by 8 bases, 12 bases remained unmatched. The CDR3 is 15 residues long. Germline CDR1 and CDR2: LNHDA and SQIVND (reference sequence). The CDR3 loop is CASSRDSRYGEKLFF. The CDR3 region has the DNA TGTGCCAGTAGCCGGGACAGTAGATATGGGGAAAAACTGTTTTTT.

The chain joins TRBV9 to TRBJ2-3, with D perhaps TRBD2 (7 bases). The V gene's germline CDR1 is SGDLS and CDR2 YYNGEE. The CDR3 has 17 residues. The V and J ends lost 4 bases and 5 bases respectively, with 23 bases between them. The CDR3 DNA is TGTGCCAGCAGCCGACTAGGGGGGGGGCTCTATGGAGATACGCAGTATTTT. This encodes CASSRLGGGLYGDTQYF.

The V call is TRBV27, the J call TRBJ2-2; TRBD2 matches 7 bases. The CDR3 runs to 15 residues. V lost 8 bases, J lost 5 bases, and 11 bases stayed unmatched. From germline, CDR1 is MNHEY and CDR2 SMNVEV (reference sequence). CDR3 protein: CASHFGGIGTGELFF. The CDR3 DNA reads TGTGCCAGCCACTTCGGGGGGATCGGAACCGGGGAGCTGTTTTTT.

J is TRBJ1-2 and V is TRBV27, with TRBD1 as a possible D gene (5 bases). The CDR3 runs 13 residues. Germline V gene data show CDR1 as MNHEY and CDR2 as SMNVEV (reference sequence). Trimming shortened V by 5 bases and J by 4 bases, and 11 bases separated the two germline ends. CDR3 sequence: CASSLGGGYGYTF. The CDR3, as DNA: TGTGCCAGCAGTCTCGGGGGTGGCTATGGCTACACCTTC.

The V gene is TRBV27, the J gene TRBJ2-7, with 7 nucleotides matching TRBD1. There are 13 residues in the CDR3. V was clipped by 2 bases and J by 3 bases; unmatched bases: 1. Germline V lookup: CDR1 MNHEY, CDR2 SMNVEV (reference sequence). CDR3 DNA sequence: TGTGCCAGCAGTTTAAGACAGGGCTACGAGCAGTACTTC. Encoded protein: CASSLRQGYEQYF.

This clone turned up a few times. The rearrangement uses TRBV7-9 and TRBJ1-1; D remains unclear. The germline V gene has CDR1 SEHNR and CDR2 FQNEAQ (reference sequence). The length of the CDR3 is 13 residues. V was cut by 3 bases and J by 0 bases, with 5 bases left in between. CDR3 in DNA: TGTGCCAGCAGCTTCGCGGTGAACACTGAAGCTTTCTTT. This gives the protein CASSFAVNTEAFF. Full variable domain (remainder filled in from reference TRBV7-9 and TRBJ1-1): DTGVSQNPRHKITKRGQNVTFRCDPISEHNRLYWYRQTLGQGPEFLTYFQNEAQLEKSRLLSDRFSAERPKGSFSTLEIQRTEQGDSAMYLCASSFAVNTEAFFGQGTRLTVV.

This chain links TRBV12-5 with TRBJ1-2, with D unresolved. The V gene lost 3 bases and the J gene lost 1 base, with 12 bases spanning the gap. Germline CDR1 and CDR2: LGHNT and FRNRAP. The CDR3 is 15 residues long. The CDR3 is CASGLRTSNNYGYTF. CDR3 DNA sequence: TGTGCTAGTGGTTTACGGACTTCGAATAACTATGGCTACACCTTC. Combining the CDR3 with reference TRBV12-5 and TRBJ1-2 gives the whole variable domain DARVTQTPRHKVTEMGQEVTMRCQPILGHNTVFWYRQTMMQGLELLAYFRNRAPLDDSGMPKDRFSAEMPDATLATLKIQPSEPRDSAVYFCASGLRTSNNYGYTFGSGTRLTVV.

This sequence joins TRBV24-1 and TRBJ2-5, with 10 bases fitting TRBD2. The length of the CDR3 is 16 residues. The junction had 4 bases not matched to a gene; V was cut back by 0 bases and J by 4 bases. Germline CDR1 reads KGHDR; CDR2 reads SFDVKD. This chain's CDR3 is CATSDLGTSGVETQYF. CDR3 in DNA: TGTGCCACCAGTGATTTGGGAACTAGCGGGGTAGAGACCCAGTACTTC.

V and J are TRBV19 and TRBJ1-2, with 8 bases fitting TRBD1. J lost 8 bases, V lost 7 bases, and 9 bases had no gene match. The CDR3 covers 13 residues. CDR1 is LNHDA and CDR2 is SQIVND in the germline V gene (reference sequence). CDR3 bases: TGTGCCAGTACCCTGGACAGGGTCGGGGGCTACACCTTC. Amino acid sequence: CASTLDRVGGYTF. The entire variable domain, with the rest obtained from reference TRBV19 and TRBJ1-2, is as follows: DGGITQSPKYLFRKEGQNVTLSCEQNLNHDAMYWYRQDPGQGLRLIYYSQIVNDFQKGDIAEGYSVSREKKESFPLTVTSAQKNPTAFYLCASTLDRVGGYTFGSGTRLTVV.